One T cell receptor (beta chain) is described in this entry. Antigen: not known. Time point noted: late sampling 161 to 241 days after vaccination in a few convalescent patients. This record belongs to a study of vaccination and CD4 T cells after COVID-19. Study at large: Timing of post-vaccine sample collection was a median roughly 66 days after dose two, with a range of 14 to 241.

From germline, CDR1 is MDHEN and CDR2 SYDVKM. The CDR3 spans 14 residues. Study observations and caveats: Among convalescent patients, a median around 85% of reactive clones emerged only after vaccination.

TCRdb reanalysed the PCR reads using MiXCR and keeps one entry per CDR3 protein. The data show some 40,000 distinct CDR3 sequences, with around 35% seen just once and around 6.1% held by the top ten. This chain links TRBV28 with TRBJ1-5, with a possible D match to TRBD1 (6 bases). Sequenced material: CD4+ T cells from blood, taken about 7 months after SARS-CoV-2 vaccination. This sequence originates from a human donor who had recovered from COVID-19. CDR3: CACTPTQGTQPQHF. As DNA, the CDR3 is TGTGCTTGTACCCCAACACAGGGCACTCAGCCCCAGCATTTT.